This T cell receptor (beta chain) came from a study of CD8+ T cells in alopecia areata. Treatment specified: oral pan-JAK inhibitor, 5-10 mg twice daily. From alopecia areata patients, lesional scalp punch biopsies and peripheral blood were collected. From PBMCs, CD4+ and CD8+ T cells were sorted. V was clipped by 5 bases and J by 2 bases; unmatched bases: 4. Germline values: CDR1 SGHTA, CDR2 FQGNSA. This CDR3 has 15 amino acids. Findings and limits, study-wide: Normal-skin resident alphabeta T cells also appear among scalp sample sequences. In lesional scalp, particularly from alopecia totalis/universalis, clonality was higher than in normal scalp.

Extracted RNA was reverse transcribed, and the resulting cDNA served as sequencing template. Libraries were prepared by immunoSEQ multiplex PCR; TCRdb keeps only in-frame clonotypes and omits some of them. This sample yields about 200,000 clones, of which approximately 67% are seen a single time; 1.3% belongs to the top ten. As regards this clone: As yet, its antigen is unknown.

Sample: CD4+ T cells sorted from blood, taken around week 49, from a patient treated with tofacitinib. The chain employs TRBV7-2 and TRBJ2-2; 8 bases fit TRBD1. The source of this sequence is a human donor with alopecia areata. In DNA, the CDR3 is TGTGCCAGCAGCAAACAGGGGGGCAACACCGGGGAGCTGTTTTTT. This gives the protein CASSKQGGNTGELFF.